This note documents a single T cell receptor (beta chain) sequence. CDR1 SGHRS and CDR2 YFSETQ come from the germline V gene. Trimming removed 0 bases from V and 3 bases from J, with 7 bases in between. This CDR3 is built from 13 residues. These data belong to a study of blood T cell repertoires in COVID-19. Sequencing was performed with immunoSEQ multiplex PCR; in TCRdb, only in-frame clones are kept and a portion is missing. The repertoire holds 150,000 to 160,000 clones, with 75% to 90% as singletons. The receptor was derived from a man aged 55 to 70 with acute or convalescent COVID-19. The sequenced sample consisted of peripheral blood. The rearrangement links TRBV5-1 to TRBJ2-7; tentatively, D is TRBD1 (5 bases). The CDR3: CASSLGQNYEQYF. The CDR3 DNA is TGCGCCAGCAGCTTGGGACAGAACTACGAGCAGTACTTC.